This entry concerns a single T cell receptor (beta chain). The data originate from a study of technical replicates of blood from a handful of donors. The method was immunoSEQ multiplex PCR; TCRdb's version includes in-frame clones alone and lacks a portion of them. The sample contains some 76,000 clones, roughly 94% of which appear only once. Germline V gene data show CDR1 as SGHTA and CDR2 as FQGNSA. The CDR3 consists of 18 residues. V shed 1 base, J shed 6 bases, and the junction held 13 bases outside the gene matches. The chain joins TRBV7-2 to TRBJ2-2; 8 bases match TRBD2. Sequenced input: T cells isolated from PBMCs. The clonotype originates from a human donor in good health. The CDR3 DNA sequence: TGTGCCAGCAGCTTAGGGGGAGGGGCCGGGAGGGCGGCCGGGGAGCTGTTTTTT. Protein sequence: CASSLGGGAGRAAGELFF.